This T cell receptor (beta chain) was identified in a study of OX40 agonist ivuxolimab in advanced cancers. As for the study in general: Patients took ivuxolimab, an agonistic anti-OX40 (CD134) antibody. Study conclusions and caveats: CD4+ T cells averaged fewer expanded clones than CD8+ T cells.

Assay used: immunoSEQ multiplex PCR; TCRdb lists only in-frame clones, some missing. The table shows 23,000 or so clones, with around four fifths occurring only once. CDR1 and CDR2 (germline): SEHNR, FQNEAQ (reference sequence). This CDR3 has 11 amino acids. Between the trimmed V and J ends, which lost 5 bases and 3 bases, there was a span of 5 bases. With respect to this clone: The antigen is unknown.

The starting material was CD4+ or CD8+ T cells sorted from blood, obtained in a trial of the OX40 agonist ivuxolimab. This clonotype was sampled from an adult with an advanced solid tumor such as melanoma, head and neck, liver or kidney cancer. The chain carries TRBV7-9 and TRBJ2-7; D is unclear. The CDR3 protein is CASSPDYEQYF. The CDR3 DNA is TGTGCCAGCAGCCCCGACTACGAGCAGTACTTC.